These 14 T cell receptor beta chains originate from one sample sequenced in a study of blood T cell repertoires in COVID-19. The method was immunoSEQ multiplex PCR; TCRdb's version includes in-frame clones alone and lacks a portion of them. The sample shows some 200,000 clones, approximately 80% of them seen only once. What was sequenced was peripheral blood. These receptors originate from a woman at least 80 years old with active or convalescent COVID-19.

The CDR3 bases are TGTGCCAGTAGTATGGGCGACAGGGGCGGTGAGCAGTACTTC. Translating it yields CASSMGDRGGEQYF. The chain combines TRBV19 with TRBJ2-7, with 8 bases aligning to TRBD1. The germline V gene has CDR1 LNHDA and CDR2 SQIVND (reference sequence). The CDR3 extends over 14 amino acids. J lost 7 bases, V lost 3 bases, and 8 bases had no gene match.

The chain uses TRBV19 and TRBJ1-3; TRBD1 aligns across 8 bases. The trim removed 7 bases at V and 1 base at J, leaving 9 bases unmatched. This CDR3 is built from 16 residues. Germline CDR1 reads LNHDA; CDR2 reads SQIVND (reference sequence). The CDR3 region is CASTTSRGQSGNTIYF. CDR3 coding DNA: TGTGCCAGTACCACGTCCAGGGGGCAGTCTGGAAACACCATATATTTT.

This chain uses TRBV12-3 or TRBV12-4 with TRBJ2-1; TRBD1 is a possible D gene (5 bases). Trimming took 3 bases from V and 10 from J, leaving 13 bases between them. The CDR3 consists of 13 residues. The CDR3 DNA reads TGTGCCAGCAGTTTTTCTCCCCCAGGGGAGCAGTTCTTC. It yields the protein CASSFSPPGEQFF.

The chain joins TRBV9 to TRBJ2-7; TRBD1 matches 9 bases. The CDR3 loop spans 14 amino acids. The trim removed 4 bases at V and 9 bases at J, leaving 11 bases unmatched. Per germline, CDR1 SGDLS and CDR2 YYNGEE. Here the CDR3 DNA reads TGTGCCAGCAGCCCAGGGACAGGGTACCTTCGGCAGTACTTC. It specifies CASSPGTGYLRQYF.

This clone was observed a few times. The rearrangement uses TRBV19 and TRBJ2-1; tentatively, D is TRBD2 (6 bases). The germline gives CDR1 LNHDA, CDR2 SQIVND (reference sequence). The CDR3 is made up of 15 amino acids. V shed 10 bases and J shed 8 bases, with 24 bases lying between them. The CDR3 DNA reads as TGTGCCACCTCGGGGGTGTTGGATCCTGATGATGAGCAGTTCTTC. It encodes CATSGVLDPDDEQFF.

This chain uses TRBV5-1 with TRBJ2-7; 9 positions agree with TRBD2. CDR3 length: 15 amino acids. Germline V CDR1 and CDR2: SGHRS, YFSETQ. V was pared by 0 bases and J by 4 bases, with 5 bases of the junction left unmatched. The CDR3 bases are TGCGCCAGCAGCTTGGGGACTAGCGCGGGGTACGAGCAGTACTTC. Translated: CASSLGTSAGYEQYF.

The chain employs TRBV19 and TRBJ1-1, with 7 bases fitting TRBD1. The CDR3 sequence is 14 residues long. Trimming took 4 bases from V and 0 from J; bases not matched to a gene: 2. The germline gives CDR1 LNHDA, CDR2 SQIVND (reference sequence). As DNA, the CDR3 is TGTGCCAGTAGTAAGACAGGGATGAACACTGAAGCTTTCTTT. This translates into CASSKTGMNTEAFF.

The chain is built from TRBV19 and TRBJ2-7, with 9 bases lining up with TRBD2. Looked up from germline, CDR1 is LNHDA and CDR2 is SQIVND (reference sequence). The junction had 5 bases not matched to a gene; V was cut back by 4 bases and J by 1 base. This CDR3 is 15 amino acids long. In DNA form, the CDR3 reads TGTGCCAGTAGTAAACGCGGGGGGGCGTCCTACGAGCAGTACTTC. Its translation is CASSKRGGASYEQYF. The whole variable domain, filled in from reference TRBV19 and TRBJ2-7, reads DGGITQSPKYLFRKEGQNVTLSCEQNLNHDAMYWYRQDPGQGLRLIYYSQIVNDFQKGDIAEGYSVSREKKESFPLTVTSAQKNPTAFYLCASSKRGGASYEQYFGPGTRLTVT.

This rearrangement joins TRBV7-5 to TRBJ2-1; TRBD2, as called in the table, went unchecked against the DNA. TRBV7-5 is a pseudogene. This CDR3 has 19 amino acids. The CDR3 protein is CAREALEGSGARSYNEQFF. In nucleotides, the CDR3 is TGTGCCAGAGAAGCTCTTGAGGGTAGCGGGGCCCGGTCCTACAATGAGCAGTTCTTC.

This sequence joins TRBV4-2 and TRBJ2-3; TRBD2 matches 9 bases. The CDR3 spans 18 residues. Germline V gene sequence: CDR1 LGHNA, CDR2 YNFKEQ. With 1 base clipped from V and 2 bases from J, the junction kept 10 bases outside the gene matches. This chain's CDR3 is CASSQGLAGATYTDTQYF. The CDR3 DNA follows: TGTGCCAGCAGCCAAGGGTTAGCGGGGGCCACGTACACAGATACGCAGTATTTT.

This clone appeared a few times. The rearrangement links TRBV19 to TRBJ1-2, with TRBD1 matching over 9 bases. The trim removed 5 bases at V and 8 bases at J, leaving 12 bases unmatched. The CDR3 loop spans 15 amino acids. From germline, CDR1 is LNHDA and CDR2 SQIVND (reference sequence). This CDR3 reads CASSPGQGGSWGYTF. The CDR3 DNA sequence: TGTGCCAGTAGTCCGGGACAGGGTGGCAGTTGGGGCTACACCTTC.

This chain links TRBV29-1 with TRBJ1-2, with D tentatively TRBD1 (6 bases). Per the germline V gene, CDR1 is SQVTM and CDR2 is ANQGSEA. The CDR3 spans 12 residues. V was pared by 3 bases and J by 5 bases, with 10 bases between. For the CDR3, the DNA is TGCAGCGTTGATATCCAGGGGTATGGCTACACCTTC. Residues: CSVDIQGYGYTF.

The V call is TRBV5-1, the J call TRBJ2-1, with 8 bases that match TRBD2. The CDR3 runs 15 residues. The V segment lost 1 base and the J segment 3 bases; nucleotides outside the gene matches: 3. Germline V gene sequence: CDR1 SGHRS, CDR2 YFSETQ. The CDR3 coding sequence is TGCGCCAGCAGCTTGCAGCGGGGGAACTACAATGAGCAGTTCTTC. As protein: CASSLQRGNYNEQFF.

This clone appeared once. J is TRBJ2-7 and V is TRBV6-5, with D possibly TRBD1 on 6 matching bases. Trimming removed 7 bases from V and 6 bases from J, with 10 bases in between. CDR1 is MNHEY and CDR2 is SVGAGI in the germline V gene. The CDR3 runs 11 residues. The CDR3 DNA sequence: TGTGCCAGCATGTGGGGGCTCGAGCAGTACTTC. Protein product: CASMWGLEQYF.